Each of the 4 T cell receptor beta chains below was sequenced from the same sample in a study of blood T cell repertoires in COVID-19. Method: immunoSEQ multiplex PCR; TCRdb's copy keeps in-frame clones and lacks some. This sample has under 300,000 clones, with 86% found just once. The material sequenced was PBMCs or T cells enriched from blood (not recorded which). The receptors here all came from a woman between 35 and 50 years old with acute COVID-19.

In its sample, this clone was seen once. The chain joins TRBV4-2 to TRBJ2-2, with 10 bases that match TRBD1. This CDR3 comprises 17 residues. Germline CDR1 reads LGHNA; CDR2 reads YNFKEQ. V shed 1 base and J 6 bases; nucleotides not matched to a gene: 8. CDR3 region: CASSQGSGTGASGELFF. DNA of the CDR3: TGTGCCAGCAGCCAAGGGTCCGGGACAGGGGCCTCCGGGGAGCTGTTTTTT.

The CDR3 loop is CASSPFNRLAGSTDTQYF. CDR3 nucleotides: TGCGCCAGCAGCCCCTTCAATCGACTAGCGGGTAGCACAGATACGCAGTATTTT. The chain joins TRBV4-1 to TRBJ2-3; 10 nucleotides align to TRBD2. The V segment lost 4 bases and the J segment 0 bases; nucleotides outside the gene matches: 10. In germline, CDR1 is MGHRA, CDR2 YSYEKL. This CDR3 is built from 18 residues.

Concerning this clone: Germline and junction disagree at one end, which may indicate a read error. This chain connects TRBV5-5 to TRBJ1-6; 11 bases match TRBD1. Germline CDR1 reads SGHKS; CDR2 reads YYEKEE (reference sequence). The CDR3 is 15 amino acids. The CDR3 coding sequence is TGTGCCAGCAGTTTGGACAGGGGGCGTAATTCACCCCTCCACTTT. Its translation: CASSLDRGRNSPLHF.

This clone was seen just once. V is TRBV29-1 and J is TRBJ1-2; 8 nucleotides match TRBD1. CDR3 length equals 14 residues. The junction had 7 bases not matched to a gene; V was cut back by 0 bases and J by 7 bases. The germline gives CDR1 SQVTM, CDR2 ANQGSEA. The CDR3 protein is CSVEDSGGAGGYTF. The CDR3 DNA sequence: TGCAGCGTTGAAGATTCAGGGGGCGCAGGTGGCTACACCTTC.